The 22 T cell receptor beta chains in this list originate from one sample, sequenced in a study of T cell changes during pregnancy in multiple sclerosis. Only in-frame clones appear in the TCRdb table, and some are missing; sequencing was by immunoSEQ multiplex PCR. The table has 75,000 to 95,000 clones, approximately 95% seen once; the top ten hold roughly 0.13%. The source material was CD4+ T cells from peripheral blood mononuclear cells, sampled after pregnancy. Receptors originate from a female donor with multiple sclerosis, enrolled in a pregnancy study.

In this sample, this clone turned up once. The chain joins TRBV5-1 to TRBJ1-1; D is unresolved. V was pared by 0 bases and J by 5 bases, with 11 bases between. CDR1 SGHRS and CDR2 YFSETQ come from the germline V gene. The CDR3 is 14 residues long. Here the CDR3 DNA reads TGCGCCAGCAGCTTGGGAGTTCGGAGAACTGAAGCTTTCTTT. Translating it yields CASSLGVRRTEAFF. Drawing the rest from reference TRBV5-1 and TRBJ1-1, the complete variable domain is KAGVTQTPRYLIKTRGQQVTLSCSPISGHRSVSWYQQTPGQGLQFLFEYFSETQRNKGNFPGRFSGRQFSNSRSEMNVSTLELGDSALYLCASSLGVRRTEAFFGQGTRLTVV.

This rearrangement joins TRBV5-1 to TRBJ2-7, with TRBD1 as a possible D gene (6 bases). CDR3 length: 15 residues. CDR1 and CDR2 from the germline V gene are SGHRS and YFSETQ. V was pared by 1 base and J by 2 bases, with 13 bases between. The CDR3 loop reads CASSLSAGQTYEQYF. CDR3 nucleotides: TGCGCCAGCAGCTTGTCGGCCGGACAGACCTACGAGCAGTACTTC. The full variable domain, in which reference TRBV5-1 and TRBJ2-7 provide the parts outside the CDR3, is KAGVTQTPRYLIKTRGQQVTLSCSPISGHRSVSWYQQTPGQGLQFLFEYFSETQRNKGNFPGRFSGRQFSNSRSEMNVSTLELGDSALYLCASSLSAGQTYEQYFGPGTRLTVT.

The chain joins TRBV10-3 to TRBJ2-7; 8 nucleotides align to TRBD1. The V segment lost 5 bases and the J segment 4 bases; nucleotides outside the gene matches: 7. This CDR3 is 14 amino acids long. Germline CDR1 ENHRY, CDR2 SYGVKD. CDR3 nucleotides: TGTGCCATCAGTACAGACAGGGGCCTGTACGAGCAGTACTTC. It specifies CAISTDRGLYEQYF.

CDR3 sequence: CASRPAGPSYEQYF. The CDR3, as DNA: TGTGCCAGCAGACCAGCGGGACCTTCCTACGAGCAGTACTTC. The gene calls are TRBV5-4 and TRBJ2-7; 7 nucleotides align to TRBD2. The CDR3 is made up of 14 amino acids. Germline V gene data show CDR1 as SGHNT and CDR2 as YYREEE (reference sequence). V shed 5 bases and J 1 base; nucleotides not matched to a gene: 6.

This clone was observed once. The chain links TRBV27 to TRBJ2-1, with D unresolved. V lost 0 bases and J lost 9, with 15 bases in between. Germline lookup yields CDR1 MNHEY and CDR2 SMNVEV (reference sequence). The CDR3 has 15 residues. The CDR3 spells CASSLSPLAVGEQFF. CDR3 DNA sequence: TGTGCCAGCAGTTTATCTCCCCTGGCGGTTGGTGAGCAGTTCTTC.

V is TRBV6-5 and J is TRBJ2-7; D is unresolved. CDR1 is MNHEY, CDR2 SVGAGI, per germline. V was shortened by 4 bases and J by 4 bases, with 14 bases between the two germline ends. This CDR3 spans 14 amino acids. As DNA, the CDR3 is TGTGCCAGCAGTTGGCAGGCTTCTTTTTACGAGCAGTACTTC. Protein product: CASSWQASFYEQYF.

CDR3 nucleotides: TGTGCCAGCTCCAAGAACACTGAAGCTTTCTTT. Its protein is CASSKNTEAFF. The chain combines TRBV18 with TRBJ1-1, with D unclear. The CDR3 covers 11 residues. Germline V gene data show CDR1 as KGHSH and CDR2 as LQKENI. Trimming cost V 6 bases and J 1 base, with 3 bases left between them.

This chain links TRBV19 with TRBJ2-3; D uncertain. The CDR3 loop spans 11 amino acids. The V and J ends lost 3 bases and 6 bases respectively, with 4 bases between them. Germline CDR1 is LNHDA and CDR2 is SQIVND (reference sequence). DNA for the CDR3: TGTGCCAGTAGTATCCAGGATACGCAGTATTTT. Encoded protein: CASSIQDTQYF.

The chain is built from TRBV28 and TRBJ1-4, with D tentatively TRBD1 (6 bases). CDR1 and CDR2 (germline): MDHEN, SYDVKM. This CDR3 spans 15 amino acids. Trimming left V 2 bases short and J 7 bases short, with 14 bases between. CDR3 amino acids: CASSLPQGRGEKLFF. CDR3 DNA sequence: TGTGCCAGCAGTTTACCACAGGGTCGGGGTGAAAAACTGTTTTTT.

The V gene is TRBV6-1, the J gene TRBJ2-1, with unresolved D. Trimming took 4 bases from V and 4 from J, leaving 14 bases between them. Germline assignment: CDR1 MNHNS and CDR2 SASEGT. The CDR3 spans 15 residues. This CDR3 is CASSVVGVSYNEQFF. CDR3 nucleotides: TGTGCCAGCAGTGTCGTAGGAGTTTCATACAATGAGCAGTTCTTC.

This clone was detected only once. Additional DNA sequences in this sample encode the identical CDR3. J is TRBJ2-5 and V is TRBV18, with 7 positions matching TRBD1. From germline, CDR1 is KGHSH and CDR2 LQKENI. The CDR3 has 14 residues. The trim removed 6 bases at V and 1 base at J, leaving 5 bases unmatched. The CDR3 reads CASSPGQAQETQYF. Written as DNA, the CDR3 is TGTGCCAGCTCCCCCGGACAGGCCCAAGAGACCCAGTACTTC.

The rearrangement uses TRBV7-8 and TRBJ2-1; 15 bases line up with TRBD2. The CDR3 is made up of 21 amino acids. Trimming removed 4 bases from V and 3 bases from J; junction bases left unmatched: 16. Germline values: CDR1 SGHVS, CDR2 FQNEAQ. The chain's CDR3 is CASSSPSDRGLAGGFYNEQFF. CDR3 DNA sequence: TGTGCCAGCAGCTCCCCGTCGGACAGGGGACTAGCGGGAGGTTTCTACAATGAGCAGTTCTTC.

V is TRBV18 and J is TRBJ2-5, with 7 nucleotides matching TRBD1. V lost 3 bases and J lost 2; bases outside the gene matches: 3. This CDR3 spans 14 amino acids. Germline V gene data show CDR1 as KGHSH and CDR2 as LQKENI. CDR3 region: CASSPGQSQETQYF. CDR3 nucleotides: TGTGCCAGCTCACCGGGACAGTCACAAGAGACCCAGTACTTC.

In DNA, the CDR3 is TGTGCCTGGAGACAGGGGGGCGGTACCTACGAGCAGTACTTC. The encoded protein is CAWRQGGGTYEQYF. J is TRBJ2-7 and V is TRBV30, with TRBD1 matching 8 bases. The germline V gene has CDR1 GTSNPN and CDR2 SVGIG (reference sequence). V shed 3 bases and J 2 bases; nucleotides not matched to a gene: 6. The CDR3 length is 14 residues. Based on the CDR3 plus reference TRBV30 and TRBJ2-7, the full variable domain is SQTIHQWPATLVQPVGSPLSLECTVEGTSNPNLYWYRQAAGRGLQLLFYSVGIGQISSEVPQNLSASRPQDRQFILSSKKLLLSDSGFYLCAWRQGGGTYEQYFGPGTRLTVT.

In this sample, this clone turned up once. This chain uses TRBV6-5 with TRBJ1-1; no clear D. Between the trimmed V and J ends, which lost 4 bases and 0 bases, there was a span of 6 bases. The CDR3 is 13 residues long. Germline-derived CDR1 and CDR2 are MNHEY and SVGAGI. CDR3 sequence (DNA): TGTGCCAGCAGTTGGTCGGTGAACACTGAAGCTTTCTTT. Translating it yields CASSWSVNTEAFF.

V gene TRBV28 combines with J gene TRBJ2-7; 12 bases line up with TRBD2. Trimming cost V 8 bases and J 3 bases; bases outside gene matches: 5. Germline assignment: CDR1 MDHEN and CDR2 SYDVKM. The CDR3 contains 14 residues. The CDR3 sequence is CASQTSGSFYEQYF. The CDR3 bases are TGTGCCAGCCAGACTAGCGGGAGCTTCTACGAGCAGTACTTC.

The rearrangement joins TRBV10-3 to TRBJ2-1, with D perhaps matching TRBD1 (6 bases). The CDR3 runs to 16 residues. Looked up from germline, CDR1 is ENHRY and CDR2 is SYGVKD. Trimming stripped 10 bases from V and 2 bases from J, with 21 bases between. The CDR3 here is CATRRGMGATYNEQFF. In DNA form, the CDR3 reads TGTGCCACCCGAAGGGGGATGGGTGCCACCTACAATGAGCAGTTCTTC.

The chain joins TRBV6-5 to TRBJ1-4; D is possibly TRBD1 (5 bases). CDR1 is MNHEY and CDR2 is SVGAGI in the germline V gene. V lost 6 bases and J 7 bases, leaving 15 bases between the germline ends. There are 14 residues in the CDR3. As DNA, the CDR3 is TGTGCCAGCAGAAGGGGCCGGATTGGTGAAAAACTGTTTTTT. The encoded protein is CASRRGRIGEKLFF.

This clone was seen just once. The CDR3 protein is CATSRDVQTYNSPLHF. The CDR3 bases are TGTGCCACCAGCAGAGATGTACAGACCTATAATTCACCCCTCCACTTT. The gene calls are TRBV15 and TRBJ1-6, with no clear D. Germline lookup yields CDR1 LNHNV and CDR2 YYDKDF (reference sequence). The CDR3 contains 16 residues. V was shortened by 0 bases and J by 2 bases, with 8 bases between the two germline ends.

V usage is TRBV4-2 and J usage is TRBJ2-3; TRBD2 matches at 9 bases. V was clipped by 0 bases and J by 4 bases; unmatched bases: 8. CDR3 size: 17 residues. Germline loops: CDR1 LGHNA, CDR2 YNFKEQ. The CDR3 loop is CASSQEGGGRAADTQYF. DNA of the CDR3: TGTGCCAGCAGCCAAGAGGGGGGCGGGAGGGCCGCAGATACGCAGTATTTT.

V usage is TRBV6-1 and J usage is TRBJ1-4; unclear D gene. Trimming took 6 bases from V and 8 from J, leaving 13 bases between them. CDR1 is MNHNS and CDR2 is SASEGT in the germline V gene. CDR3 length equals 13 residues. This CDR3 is CASRADGEEKLFF. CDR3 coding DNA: TGTGCCAGCAGAGCGGACGGGGAAGAAAAACTGTTTTTT.

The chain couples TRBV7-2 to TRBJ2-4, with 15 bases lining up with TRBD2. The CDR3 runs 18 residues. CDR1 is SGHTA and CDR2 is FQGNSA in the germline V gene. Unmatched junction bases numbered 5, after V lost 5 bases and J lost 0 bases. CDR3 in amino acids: CASSLGLAGGLAKNIQYF. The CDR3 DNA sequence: TGTGCCAGCAGCCTCGGACTAGCGGGAGGGTTAGCCAAAAACATTCAGTACTTC.